The 24 T cell receptor beta chains listed next were all sequenced from one sample in a study of blood T cell repertoires in COVID-19. Generated by immunoSEQ multiplex PCR, the TCRdb table keeps only in-frame clones and is missing some. Of around 290,000 clones detected, 89% appear once; the ten largest clones hold 1.5% to 2%. The sample consisted of PBMCs or T cells enriched from blood (not recorded which). The receptors derive from a woman in her 40s who had recovered from COVID-19.

The chain couples TRBV5-4 to TRBJ2-3; 7 positions match TRBD1. Germline V gives CDR1 SGHNT, CDR2 YYREEE (reference sequence). The CDR3 spans 14 residues. J lost 4 bases, V lost 2 bases, and 4 bases had no gene match. The CDR3 sequence: CASSLRTGSDTQYF. The CDR3 coding sequence is TGTGCCAGCAGCTTACGGACAGGTTCAGATACGCAGTATTTT. Variable domain in full (rest from reference TRBV5-4 and TRBJ2-3): ETGVTQSPTHLIKTRGQQVTLRCSSQSGHNTVSWYQQALGQGPQFIFQYYREEENGRGNFPPRFSGLQFPNYSSELNVNALELDDSALYLCASSLRTGSDTQYFGPGTRLTVL.

Here the CDR3 DNA reads TGTGCCAGCAGCTTAATGGCAGGACTACCAGATACGCAGTATTTT. Encoded protein: CASSLMAGLPDTQYF. This sequence joins TRBV7-3 and TRBJ2-3, with D tentatively TRBD2 (6 bases). V lost 1 base and J lost 4, with 12 bases in between. Germline-derived CDR1 and CDR2 are SGHTA and FQGTGA. This CDR3 region has 15 residues.

The V call is TRBV2, the J call TRBJ2-5, with a possible D match to TRBD2 (5 bases). This CDR3 spans 13 amino acids. Germline CDR1 and CDR2: SNHLY and FYNNEI. The V and J ends lost 6 bases and 4 bases respectively, with 12 bases between them. The CDR3 spells CASREDLRETQYF. The CDR3 DNA follows: TGTGCCAGCAGGGAGGACCTACGAGAGACCCAGTACTTC.

The rearrangement joins TRBV7-8 to TRBJ2-7; 7 positions match TRBD2. This CDR3 comprises 18 residues. V trimming: 7 bases; J trimming: 4 bases; junction bases outside the gene matches: 22. Germline V lookup: CDR1 SGHVS, CDR2 FQNEAQ. This CDR3 is CASTPRRLGGSTEYEQYF. As DNA, the CDR3 is TGTGCCAGCACCCCACGGCGCCTTGGCGGGAGCACAGAGTACGAGCAGTACTTC.

The rearrangement joins TRBV6-1 to TRBJ1-5; D is unclear. The CDR3 is 13 residues long. Between the trimmed V and J ends, which lost 2 bases and 1 base, there was a span of 3 bases. The germline V gene encodes CDR1 MNHNS and CDR2 SASEGT. The CDR3 here is CASSERSNQPQHF. DNA for the CDR3: TGTGCCAGCAGTGAACGGAGCAATCAGCCCCAGCATTTT.

The genes are TRBV6-5 and TRBJ1-2; D possibly corresponds to TRBD1 (6 bases). V lost 6 bases, J lost 3 bases, and 17 bases lay in between. The V gene's germline CDR1 is MNHEY and CDR2 SVGAGI. CDR3 length: 15 amino acids. Here the CDR3 reads CASRAGGGHDYGYTF. The CDR3 DNA reads as TGTGCCAGCAGAGCCGGCGGGGGGCACGACTATGGCTACACCTTC.

This chain links TRBV27 with TRBJ2-3; D is possibly TRBD2 (5 bases). Trimming took 7 bases from V and 11 from J, leaving 19 bases between them. The CDR3 extends over 13 amino acids. The germline gives CDR1 MNHEY, CDR2 SMNVEV (reference sequence). The CDR3 DNA follows: TGTGCCAGCACCGCCCTCGAGGGCTCTAAGCAGTATTTT. Protein: CASTALEGSKQYF.

The chain combines TRBV5-1 with TRBJ2-1; D is perhaps TRBD1 (5 bases). The V gene's germline CDR1 is SGHRS and CDR2 YFSETQ. Trimming cost V 0 bases and J 5 bases, with 15 bases left between them. The CDR3 is 16 amino acids. The DNA for the CDR3 is TGCGCCAGCAGCTTGGCCCCCCTATTAGGGGACAATGAGCAGTTCTTC. Its protein is CASSLAPLLGDNEQFF.

The chain couples TRBV5-1 to TRBJ2-1; 10 positions agree with TRBD1. CDR3 size: 17 residues. The J segment lost 1 base and the V segment lost 4 bases, leaving 8 bases of the junction unmatched. CDR1 is SGHRS, CDR2 YFSETQ, per germline. The CDR3 coding sequence is TGCGCCAGCAGCGGCTTAAGGACAGGGGGATCCTACAATGAGCAGTTCTTC. Its protein is CASSGLRTGGSYNEQFF. Full variable domain (remainder filled in from reference TRBV5-1 and TRBJ2-1): KAGVTQTPRYLIKTRGQQVTLSCSPISGHRSVSWYQQTPGQGLQFLFEYFSETQRNKGNFPGRFSGRQFSNSRSEMNVSTLELGDSALYLCASSGLRTGGSYNEQFFGPGTRLTVL.

This rearrangement joins TRBV30 to TRBJ1-6; D gene ambiguous. The CDR3 is 17 residues long. V was pared by 0 bases and J by 14 bases, with 26 bases between. Germline CDR1 GTSNPN, CDR2 SVGIG (reference sequence). CDR3 residues: CAWSVSTSLGLPGTLHF. The CDR3 nucleotides read TGTGCCTGGAGTGTTTCCACCTCCCTCGGGCTCCCCGGGACCCTCCACTTT. Looking up the rest from reference TRBV30 and TRBJ1-6 gives the full variable domain: SQTIHQWPATLVQPVGSPLSLECTVEGTSNPNLYWYRQAAGRGLQLLFYSVGIGQISSEVPQNLSASRPQDRQFILSSKKLLLSDSGFYLCAWSVSTSLGLPGTLHFGNGTRLTVT.

This chain uses TRBV19 with TRBJ1-1; TRBD1 matches 7 bases. The CDR3 has 14 amino acids. The J segment lost 5 bases and the V segment lost 3 bases, leaving 6 bases of the junction unmatched. CDR1 and CDR2 (germline): LNHDA, SQIVND (reference sequence). The DNA for the CDR3 is TGTGCCAGTAGTATCAGGGGGGCGAGGACTGAAGCTTTCTTT. The encoded protein is CASSIRGARTEAFF.

The chain couples TRBV5-4 to TRBJ2-1; 14 bases fit TRBD2. The germline V gene encodes CDR1 SGHNT and CDR2 YYREEE (reference sequence). The V segment lost 5 bases and the J segment 0 bases; nucleotides outside the gene matches: 7. The CDR3 consists of 18 residues. CDR3 in DNA: TGTGCCAGCAGTCGGACTAGCGGGGGGCCATCCTCCTACAATGAGCAGTTCTTC. It codes for CASSRTSGGPSSYNEQFF.

The chain recombines TRBV18 with TRBJ1-1; TRBD1 might be the D (5 bases). Germline values: CDR1 KGHSH, CDR2 LQKENI. Trimming took off 6 bases at V and 2 bases at J, with 10 bases between the two ends. The CDR3 contains 13 residues. The CDR3 nucleotides are TGTGCCAGCTCGGCCAGGGTAAACACTGAAGCTTTCTTT. Translated: CASSARVNTEAFF.

The chain is built from TRBV14 and TRBJ1-6; 8 nucleotides align to TRBD1. Germline V gives CDR1 SGHDN, CDR2 FVKESK. The CDR3 totals 13 residues. The V and J ends lost 0 bases and 18 bases, in that order; junction bases with no gene match: 7. The CDR3 DNA follows: TGTGCCAGCAGCCAAGACTGGACAGGGATCCCCCACTTT. Translating it yields CASSQDWTGIPHF.

This chain joins TRBV3-1 (or the pseudogene TRBV3-2) and TRBJ1-2; 8 nucleotides line up with TRBD1. Germline-derived CDR1 and CDR2 are LGHDT and YNNKEL (reference sequence). V was pared by 4 bases and J by 8 bases, with 12 bases of the junction left unmatched. There are 15 residues in the CDR3. This chain's CDR3 is CASSPSPTGARGYTF. The CDR3, as DNA: TGTGCCAGCAGCCCCAGTCCGACAGGGGCGCGCGGCTACACCTTC.

The genes are TRBV19 and TRBJ1-5; D is perhaps TRBD1 (5 bases). V lost 0 bases to trimming and J lost 7 bases, with 19 bases between them. The CDR3 is 17 residues long. Germline CDR1 is LNHDA and CDR2 is SQIVND (reference sequence). The CDR3: CASSIDLSGTRGQPQHF. CDR3 sequence (DNA): TGTGCCAGTAGTATAGATCTTTCTGGGACTAGGGGACAGCCCCAGCATTTT. The variable domain in full, completed from reference TRBV19 and TRBJ1-5, reads DGGITQSPKYLFRKEGQNVTLSCEQNLNHDAMYWYRQDPGQGLRLIYYSQIVNDFQKGDIAEGYSVSREKKESFPLTVTSAQKNPTAFYLCASSIDLSGTRGQPQHFGDGTRLSIL.

This clone counts as medium-sized. The rearrangement uses TRBV27 and TRBJ1-1; D remains unclear. CDR3 length: 12 residues. Trimming stripped 2 bases from V and 7 bases from J, with 8 bases between. Germline V CDR1 and CDR2: MNHEY, SMNVEV (reference sequence). This CDR3 reads CASSLGGSEAFF. The DNA of the CDR3 is TGTGCCAGCAGTTTAGGTGGTAGTGAAGCTTTCTTT.

This clone was seen more than once but under ten times. The chain has TRBV4-2 and TRBJ2-2; 7 bases line up with TRBD2. J gave up 2 bases and V 0 bases, and 6 bases lay outside the gene matches. The CDR3 has 17 residues. CDR1 LGHNA and CDR2 YNFKEQ come from the germline V gene. The CDR3 region is CASSQELAAINTGELFF. CDR3 DNA sequence: TGTGCCAGCAGCCAAGAGCTAGCGGCAATCAACACCGGGGAGCTGTTTTTT.

The chain uses TRBV6-5 and TRBJ2-7, with D maybe TRBD1 (5 bases). Trimming took off 5 bases at V and 0 bases at J, with 11 bases between the two ends. Germline V gene lookup returns CDR1 MNHEY and CDR2 SVGAGI. This CDR3 has 14 amino acids. Here the CDR3 DNA reads TGTGCCAGCAGTCCAGGGCTTCTCTCCTACGAGCAGTACTTC. It translates to CASSPGLLSYEQYF.

The chain carries TRBV19 and TRBJ1-1; D is perhaps TRBD1 (5 bases). Between the trimmed V and J ends, which lost 3 bases and 6 bases, there was a span of 11 bases. Germline CDR1 reads LNHDA; CDR2 reads SQIVND (reference sequence). The CDR3 spans 13 residues. The CDR3, as DNA: TGTGCCAGTAGTATTCAGGGCGCCGCTGAAGCTTTCTTT. This encodes CASSIQGAAEAFF.

The V call is TRBV5-1, the J call TRBJ2-1, with no clear D. Trimming cost V 2 bases and J 5 bases, with 11 bases left between them. The CDR3 spans 14 residues. The V gene's germline CDR1 is SGHRS and CDR2 YFSETQ. CDR3 nucleotides: TGCGCCAGCAGCTTAGACAACAGCAACAATGAGCAGTTCTTC. This sequence encodes CASSLDNSNNEQFF.

This chain links TRBV23-1 with TRBJ2-7; 7 nucleotides align to TRBD1. TRBV23-1 is an open reading frame, and its role is uncertain. Trimming took 2 bases from V and 4 from J; bases not matched to a gene: 17. This CDR3 region has 18 residues. CDR3 DNA: TGCGCCAGCAGTCAAGAACAGGGGCCTCTACCACTTCGATACGAGCAGTACTTC. Protein: CASSQEQGPLPLRYEQYF.

Written as DNA, the CDR3 is TGTGCCAGCAGCTTAGTCAGTCATCAGCCCCAGCATTTT. Encoded protein: CASSLVSHQPQHF. V gene TRBV11-2 combines with J gene TRBJ1-5; D is unresolved. Germline CDR1 is SGHAT and CDR2 is FQNNGV. The CDR3 runs 13 residues. The germline V and J ends were trimmed by 1 base and 5 bases, with 6 bases remaining between them.

This chain uses TRBV6-2 or TRBV6-3 with TRBJ2-3; 11 nucleotides match TRBD2. The CDR3 consists of 15 residues. With V trimmed by 5 bases and J by 4 bases, 5 bases remained unmatched. The germline gives CDR1 MNHEY, CDR2 SVGEGT. Here the CDR3 DNA reads TGTGCCAGCAGTAAGACTAGCGGGGCTGCAGATACGCAGTATTTT. Translation: CASSKTSGAADTQYF.